This T cell receptor beta chain comes out of a study of identifying expanded T cells in peripheral blood. The CDR3 sequence is 12 residues long. Unmatched junction bases numbered 6, after V lost 3 bases and J lost 11 bases. CDR1 is SGDLS and CDR2 is YYNGEE in the germline V gene. The table came from immunoSEQ multiplex PCR; TCRdb's copy has only in-frame clones and leaves some out. The table records 75,000 to 95,000 clones, about 87% of them present only once. The source material was blood. The rearrangement joins TRBV9 to TRBJ1-1, with 8 nucleotides matching TRBD1. The sequence was obtained from a person aged 18 to 70 in good health. The CDR3 DNA reads as TGTGCCAGCAGCGCACGGACAGGGCTGGCTTTCTTT. Translation: CASSARTGLAFF.